This T cell receptor (beta chain) was found in a study of T-cell reconstitution after alpha-beta-depleted transplantation in children (dated by TCRdb to 2016 to 2018). Turning to the overall study: Using TCR repertoire profiling, the study followed T-cell immune reconstitution in a quantitative way in children after TCRalphabeta/CD19-depleted allogeneic hematopoietic cell transplantation.

Study-wide findings and limitations: Over the following months the frequencies of hyperexpanded clones went down, and after one year T-cell counts and TCRbeta diversity were mostly credited to newly produced T cells. The apparently early alphabetaT-cell count recovery about two months after transplant was reportedly dependent on only several hundred rapidly expanded clones derived from non-depleted graft cells. In some patients, high TCRbeta diversity at day 60 was attributed to recipient T cells and intrathymic progenitors that had survived conditioning.

For this clonotype: Its antigen remains undetermined. No base quality values were provided; no much bigger clone lies one nucleotide off.

CDR1 and CDR2, per the germline V gene (reference sequence), are SEHNR and FQNEAQ. Trimmed from V: 7 bases; trimmed from J: 4 bases; junction bases lacking a gene match: 13. Including cysteine and phenylalanine, the CDR3 has 17 amino acids. The CDR3 DNA has 51 bases and is translated from base 1. What this sample's treatment or condition label stands for: allogeneic hematopoietic cell transplantation with graft depleted of TCRalphabeta T cells and CD19 B cells. The transplant recipients were children given TCRalphabeta/CD19-depleted allogeneic hematopoietic cell grafts. The library was generated by PCR. TCRdb names Illumina HiSeq 2500 as the instrument used. To normalize quantification of the TCRbeta repertoire, the TCR libraries were built with molecular barcoding that relied on unique molecular identifiers. TCRdb's own reprocessing of the public reads used fastp at Q25 and MiXCR and kept productive beta chains. Each record represents a unique CDR3 protein, reported with the most common genes and DNA among its rows. This sample holds around 450,000 distinct CDR3 sequences; around two fifths were observed only once. 27% of the sample comes from the top ten.

The clonotype originates from a girl aged 2 to 9 with aplastic anemia, due to receive a stem cell transplant. Specimen: PBMCs, collected before TCRalphabeta/CD19-depleted stem cell transplant. This chain is built from TRBV7-9 and TRBJ1-1; 12 bases in the middle match TRBD1. The sequence in DNA is TGTGCCAGCACCGGCCCCGGGACAGGGGGCCGGATCACTGAAGCTTTCTTT. This gives the protein CASTGPGTGGRITEAFF. Supplemented by the reference TRBV7-9 and TRBJ1-1 proteins around the CDR3, the complete variable domain is DTGVSQNPRHKITKRGQNVTFRCDPISEHNRLYWYRQTLGQGPEFLTYFQNEAQLEKSRLLSDRFSAERPKGSFSTLEIQRTEQGDSAMYLCASTGPGTGGRITEAFFGQGTRLTVV.